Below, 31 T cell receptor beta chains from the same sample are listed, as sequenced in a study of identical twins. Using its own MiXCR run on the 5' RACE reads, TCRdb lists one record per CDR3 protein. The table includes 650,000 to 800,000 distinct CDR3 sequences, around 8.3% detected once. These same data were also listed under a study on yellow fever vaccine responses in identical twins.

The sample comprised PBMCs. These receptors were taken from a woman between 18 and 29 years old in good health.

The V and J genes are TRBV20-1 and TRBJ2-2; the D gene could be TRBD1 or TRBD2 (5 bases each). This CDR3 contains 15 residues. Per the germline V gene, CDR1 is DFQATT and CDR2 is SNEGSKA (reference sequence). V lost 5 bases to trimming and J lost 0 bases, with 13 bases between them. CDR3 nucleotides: TGCAGTGCTGGCCGGGGCGGAACGAACACCGGGGAGCTGTTTTTT. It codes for CSAGRGGTNTGELFF.

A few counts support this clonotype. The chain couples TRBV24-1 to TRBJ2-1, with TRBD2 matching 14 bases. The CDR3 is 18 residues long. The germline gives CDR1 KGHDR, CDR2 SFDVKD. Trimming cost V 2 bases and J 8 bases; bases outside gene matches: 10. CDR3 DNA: TGTGCCACCAGTGATTCAGGGACTAGCGGGGGTATTGTCGATGAGCAGTTCTTC. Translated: CATSDSGTSGGIVDEQFF.

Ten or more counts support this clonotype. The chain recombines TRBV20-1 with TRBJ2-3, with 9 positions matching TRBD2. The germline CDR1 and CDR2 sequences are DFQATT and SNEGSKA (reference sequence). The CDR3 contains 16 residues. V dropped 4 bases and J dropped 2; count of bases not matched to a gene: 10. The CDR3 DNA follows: TGCAGTGCTACGAGGCGGGGGGGGTCCAACACAGATACGCAGTATTTT. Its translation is CSATRRGGSNTDTQYF.

CDR3 DNA: TGTGCCAGCGGGGGGACAGGGTTGAGAGATACGCAGTATTTT. It yields the protein CASGGTGLRDTQYF. The gene calls are TRBV3-1 and TRBJ2-3, with TRBD1 matching over 9 bases. Germline lookup yields CDR1 LGHDT and CDR2 YNNKEL (reference sequence). The CDR3 is made up of 14 amino acids. The V gene end was trimmed by 8 bases and the J gene end by 5 bases; junction bases not matched to a gene: 8.

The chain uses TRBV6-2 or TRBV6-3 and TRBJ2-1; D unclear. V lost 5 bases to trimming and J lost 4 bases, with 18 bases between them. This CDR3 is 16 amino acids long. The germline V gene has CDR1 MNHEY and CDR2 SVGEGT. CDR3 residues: CASSSQQARLYNEQFF. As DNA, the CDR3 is TGTGCCAGCAGTAGTCAGCAGGCGAGGTTATACAATGAGCAGTTCTTC.

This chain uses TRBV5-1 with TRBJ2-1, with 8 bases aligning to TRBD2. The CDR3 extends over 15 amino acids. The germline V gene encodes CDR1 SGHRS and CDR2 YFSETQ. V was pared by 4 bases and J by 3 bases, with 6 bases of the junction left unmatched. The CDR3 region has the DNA TGCGCCAGCAGCCGAGCGGGGGTGGACTACAATGAGCAGTTCTTC. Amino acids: CASSRAGVDYNEQFF.

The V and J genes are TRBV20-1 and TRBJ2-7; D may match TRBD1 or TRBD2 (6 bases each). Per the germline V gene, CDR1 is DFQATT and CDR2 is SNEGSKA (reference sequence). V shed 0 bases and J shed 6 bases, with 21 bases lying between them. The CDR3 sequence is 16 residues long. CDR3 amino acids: CSARDSDGGAWVEQYF. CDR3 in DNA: TGCAGTGCTAGAGATTCCGACGGGGGCGCTTGGGTCGAGCAGTACTTC.

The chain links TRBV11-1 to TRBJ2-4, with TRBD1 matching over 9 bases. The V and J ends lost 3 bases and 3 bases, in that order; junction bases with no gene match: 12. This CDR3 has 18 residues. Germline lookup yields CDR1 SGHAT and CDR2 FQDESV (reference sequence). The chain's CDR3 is CASSLRDREFSDKNIQYF. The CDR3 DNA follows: TGTGCCAGCAGCTTGCGGGACAGGGAGTTTTCGGACAAAAACATTCAGTACTTC.

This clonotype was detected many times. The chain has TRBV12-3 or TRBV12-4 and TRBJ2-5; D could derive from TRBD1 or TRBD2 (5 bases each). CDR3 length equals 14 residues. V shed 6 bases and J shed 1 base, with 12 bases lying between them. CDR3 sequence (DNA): TGTGCCAGCAGCCCCGGGACGCTCCAAGAGACCCAGTACTTC. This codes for CASSPGTLQETQYF.

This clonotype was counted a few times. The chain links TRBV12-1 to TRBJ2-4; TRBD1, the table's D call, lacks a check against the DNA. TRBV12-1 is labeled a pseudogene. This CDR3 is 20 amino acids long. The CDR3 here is CASSFGLEGADLTAKNIQYF. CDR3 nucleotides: TGTGCCAGCAGCTTTGGGTTGGAGGGGGCCGACCTCACTGCCAAAAACATTCAGTACTTC.

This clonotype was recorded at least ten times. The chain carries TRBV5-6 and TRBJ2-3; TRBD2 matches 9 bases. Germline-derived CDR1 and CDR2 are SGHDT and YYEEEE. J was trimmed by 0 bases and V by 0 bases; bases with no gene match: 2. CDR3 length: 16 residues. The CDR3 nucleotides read TGTGCCAGCAGCTTGGGAAGCGGGAGGAGCACAGATACGCAGTATTTT. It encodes CASSLGSGRSTDTQYF.

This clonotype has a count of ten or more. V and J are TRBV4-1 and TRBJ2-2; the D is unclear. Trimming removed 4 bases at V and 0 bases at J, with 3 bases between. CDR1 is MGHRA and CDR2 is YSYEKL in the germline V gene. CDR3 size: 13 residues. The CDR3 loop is CASSRTNTGELFF. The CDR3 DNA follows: TGCGCCAGCAGCCGAACGAACACCGGGGAGCTGTTTTTT.

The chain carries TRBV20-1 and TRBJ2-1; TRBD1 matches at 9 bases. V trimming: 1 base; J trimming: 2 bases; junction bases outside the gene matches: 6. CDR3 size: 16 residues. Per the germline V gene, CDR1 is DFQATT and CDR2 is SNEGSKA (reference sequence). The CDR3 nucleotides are TGCAGTGCTAGAGCGGCCGGGACAGGGACCTACAATGAGCAGTTCTTC. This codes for CSARAAGTGTYNEQFF.

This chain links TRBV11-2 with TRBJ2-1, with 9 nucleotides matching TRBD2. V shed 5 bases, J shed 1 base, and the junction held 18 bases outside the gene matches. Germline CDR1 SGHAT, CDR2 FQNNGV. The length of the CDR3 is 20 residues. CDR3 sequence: CASSASRAGGTWGSYNEQFF. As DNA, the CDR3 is TGTGCCAGCAGCGCTAGCCGGGCGGGGGGGACGTGGGGGTCCTACAATGAGCAGTTCTTC.

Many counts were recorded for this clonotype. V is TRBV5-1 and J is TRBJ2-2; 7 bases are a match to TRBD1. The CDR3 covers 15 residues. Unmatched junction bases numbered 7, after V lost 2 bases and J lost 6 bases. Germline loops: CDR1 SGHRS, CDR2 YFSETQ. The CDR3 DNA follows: TGCGCCAGCAGCTTACAGGGGAACGGGGCCGGGGAGCTGTTTTTT. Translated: CASSLQGNGAGELFF.

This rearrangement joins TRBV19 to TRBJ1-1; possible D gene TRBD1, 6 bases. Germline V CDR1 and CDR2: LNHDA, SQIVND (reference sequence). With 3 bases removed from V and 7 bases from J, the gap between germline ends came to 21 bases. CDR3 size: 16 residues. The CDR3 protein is CASSIWPRGTAIEAFF. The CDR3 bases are TGTGCCAGTAGTATTTGGCCCAGGGGTACAGCTATTGAAGCTTTCTTT.

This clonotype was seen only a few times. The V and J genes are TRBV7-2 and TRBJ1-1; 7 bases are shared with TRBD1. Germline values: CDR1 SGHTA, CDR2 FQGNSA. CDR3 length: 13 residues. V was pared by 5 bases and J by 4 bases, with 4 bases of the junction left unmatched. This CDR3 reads CASSRQGFTEAFF. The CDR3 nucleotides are TGTGCCAGCAGCCGACAGGGTTTCACTGAAGCTTTCTTT.

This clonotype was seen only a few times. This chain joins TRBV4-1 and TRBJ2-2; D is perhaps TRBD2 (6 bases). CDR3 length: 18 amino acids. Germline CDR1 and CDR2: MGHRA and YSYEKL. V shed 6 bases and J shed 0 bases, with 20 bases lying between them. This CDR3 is CASSRPTSSEANTGELFF. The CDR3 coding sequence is TGCGCCAGCAGTCGACCTACTAGCTCAGAGGCGAACACCGGGGAGCTGTTTTTT.

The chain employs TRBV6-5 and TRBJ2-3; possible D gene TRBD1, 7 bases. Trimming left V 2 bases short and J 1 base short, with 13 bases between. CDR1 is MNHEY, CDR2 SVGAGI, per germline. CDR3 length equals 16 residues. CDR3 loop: CASSYDSRGGTDTQYF. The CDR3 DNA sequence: TGTGCCAGCAGTTACGACTCCAGGGGGGGCACAGATACGCAGTATTTT.

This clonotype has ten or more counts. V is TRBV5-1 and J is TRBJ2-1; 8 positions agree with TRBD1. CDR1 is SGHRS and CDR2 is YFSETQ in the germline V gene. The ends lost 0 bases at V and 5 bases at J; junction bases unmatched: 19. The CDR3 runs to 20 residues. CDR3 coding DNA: TGCGCCAGCAGCTTGGGTCGGACAGGGAGAGCTACAAAGGGGCACAATGAGCAGTTCTTC. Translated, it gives CASSLGRTGRATKGHNEQFF.

CDR3 DNA sequence: TGTGCCAGCAGCTTAAGCCTAGCCCCCGAAGAAGAGACCCAGTACTTC. Translation gives CASSLSLAPEEETQYF. V is TRBV11-1 and J is TRBJ2-5; D may be TRBD2 (5 bases). Germline V gene sequence: CDR1 SGHAT, CDR2 FQDESV (reference sequence). V was shortened by 2 bases and J by 3 bases, with 16 bases between the two germline ends. This CDR3 is 16 amino acids long.

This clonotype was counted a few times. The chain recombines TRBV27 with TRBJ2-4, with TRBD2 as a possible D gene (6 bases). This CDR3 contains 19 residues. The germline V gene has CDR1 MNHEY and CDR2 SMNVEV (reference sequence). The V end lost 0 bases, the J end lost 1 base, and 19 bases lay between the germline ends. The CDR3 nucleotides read TGTGCCAGCAGTTTATCGGGGACGTGGCGGGGACGGGCCAAAAACATTCAGTACTTC. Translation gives CASSLSGTWRGRAKNIQYF.

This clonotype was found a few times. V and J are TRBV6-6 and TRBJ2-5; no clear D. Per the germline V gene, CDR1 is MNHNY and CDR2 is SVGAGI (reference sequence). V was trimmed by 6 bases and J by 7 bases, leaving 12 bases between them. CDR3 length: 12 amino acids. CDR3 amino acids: CASSQLSGTQYF. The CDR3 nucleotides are TGTGCCAGCAGCCAATTGTCCGGGACCCAGTACTTC.

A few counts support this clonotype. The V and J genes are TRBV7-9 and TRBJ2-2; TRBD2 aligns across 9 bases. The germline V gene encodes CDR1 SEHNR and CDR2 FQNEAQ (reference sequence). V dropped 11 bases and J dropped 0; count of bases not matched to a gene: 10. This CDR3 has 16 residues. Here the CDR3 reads CAARLAGFANTGELFF. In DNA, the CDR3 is TGTGCCGCCAGGCTAGCGGGGTTCGCGAACACCGGGGAGCTGTTTTTT.

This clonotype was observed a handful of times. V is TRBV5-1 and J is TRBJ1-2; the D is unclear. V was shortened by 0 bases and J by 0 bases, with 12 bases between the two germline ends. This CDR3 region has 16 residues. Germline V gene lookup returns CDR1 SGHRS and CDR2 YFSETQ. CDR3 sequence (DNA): TGCGCCAGCAGCTTGGGAGGGCTAAGAGCTAACTATGGCTACACCTTC. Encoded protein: CASSLGGLRANYGYTF.

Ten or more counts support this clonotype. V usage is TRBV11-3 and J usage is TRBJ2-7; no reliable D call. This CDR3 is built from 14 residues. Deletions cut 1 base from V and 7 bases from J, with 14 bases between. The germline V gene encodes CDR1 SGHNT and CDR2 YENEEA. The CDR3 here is CASSLGSRAGEQYF. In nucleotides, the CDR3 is TGTGCCAGCAGCTTAGGGTCAAGGGCCGGGGAGCAGTACTTC. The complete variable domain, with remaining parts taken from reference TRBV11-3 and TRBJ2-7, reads EAGVVQSPRYKIIEKKQPVAFWCNPISGHNTLYWYLQNLGQGPELLIRYENEEAVDDSQLPKDRFSAERLKGVDSTLKIQPAELGDSAVYLCASSLGSRAGEQYFGPGTRLTVT.

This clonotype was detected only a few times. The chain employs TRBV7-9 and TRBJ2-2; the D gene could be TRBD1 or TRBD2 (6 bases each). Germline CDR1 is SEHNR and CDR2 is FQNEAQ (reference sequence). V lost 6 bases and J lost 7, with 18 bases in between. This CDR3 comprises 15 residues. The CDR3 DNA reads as TGTGCCAGCAGATTACTCCCGGGGGCTGGCGGGGAGCTGTTTTTT. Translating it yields CASRLLPGAGGELFF. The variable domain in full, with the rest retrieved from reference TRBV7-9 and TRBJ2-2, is DTGVSQNPRHKITKRGQNVTFRCDPISEHNRLYWYRQTLGQGPEFLTYFQNEAQLEKSRLLSDRFSAERPKGSFSTLEIQRTEQGDSAMYLCASRLLPGAGGELFFGEGSRLTVL.

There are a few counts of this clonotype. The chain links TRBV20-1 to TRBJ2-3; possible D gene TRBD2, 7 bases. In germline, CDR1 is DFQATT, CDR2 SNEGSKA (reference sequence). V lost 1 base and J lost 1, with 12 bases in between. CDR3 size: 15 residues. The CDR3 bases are TGCAGTGCTAGAGTTCAGGGGAGGGGCACAGATACGCAGTATTTT. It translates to CSARVQGRGTDTQYF.

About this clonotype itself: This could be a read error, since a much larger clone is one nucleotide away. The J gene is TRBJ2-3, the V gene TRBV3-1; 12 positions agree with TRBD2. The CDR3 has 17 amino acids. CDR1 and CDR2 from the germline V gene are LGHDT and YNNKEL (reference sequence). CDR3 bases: TGTGCCTGCAGCCGGACCCCTAGCGGGGGGGGCACAGATACGCAGTATTTT. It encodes CACSRTPSGGGTDTQYF.

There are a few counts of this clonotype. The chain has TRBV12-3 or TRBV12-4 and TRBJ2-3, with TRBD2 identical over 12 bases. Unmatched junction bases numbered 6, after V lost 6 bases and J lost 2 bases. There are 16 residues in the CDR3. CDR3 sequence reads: CASSLTSGGLTDTQYF. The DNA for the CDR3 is TGTGCCAGCAGCCTAACTAGCGGGGGGCTCACAGATACGCAGTATTTT.

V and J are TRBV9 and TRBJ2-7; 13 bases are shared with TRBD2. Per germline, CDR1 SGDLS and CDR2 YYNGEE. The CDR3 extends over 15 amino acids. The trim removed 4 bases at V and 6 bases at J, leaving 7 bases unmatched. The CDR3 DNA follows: TGTGCCAGCAGCCCGCGGACTAGCGGGGGCTCCGAGCAGTACTTC. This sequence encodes CASSPRTSGGSEQYF.